This T cell receptor (beta chain) was documented in a study of technical replicates of blood from a handful of donors. Assay used: immunoSEQ multiplex PCR; TCRdb lists only in-frame clones, some missing. The table has some 17,000 clones, 86% seen once. On this clone: Sequence at one end of the junction differs from germline and may be a read error.

This CDR3 region has 15 residues. Germline V CDR1 and CDR2: SGHAT, FQNNGV. The rearrangement joins TRBV11-2 to TRBJ1-1; 8 nucleotides match TRBD1. This TCR was recovered from a human donor in good health. Sequenced input: PBMCs. The CDR3: CASSLEDRVYTEAFF. CDR3 nucleotides: TGTGCCAGCAGCCTAGAGGACAGGGTGTATACTGAAGCTTTCTTT.